This T cell receptor beta chain was sequenced during a study of T cells after yellow fever vaccination. A process of 5'RACE template switching, which added a universal primer site and UMIs, was used to make TCR cDNA. TCRdb redid the calling of the 5' RACE reads with MiXCR, one entry per CDR3 protein. The data hold just under 600,000 distinct CDR3 sequences, with about 13% observed a single time. This CDR3 contains 17 residues. Germline loops: CDR1 LGHNA, CDR2 YNFKEQ. V lost 5 bases to trimming and J lost 7 bases; unmatched junction nucleotides: 9. Overall study findings and caveats: Booster sampling recovered most clones from primary vaccination (around 97% CD4, approximately 90% CD8). Peaking faster, on day 5 versus 15, the secondary response was nonetheless weaker.

As to this clonotype: What it recognizes is unknown.

Material: PBMCs, obtained on the day of the yellow fever booster vaccination. The TCR originated in a man aged 25 to 45 who received the YFV17D yellow fever vaccine. This chain uses TRBV4-2 with TRBJ2-1, with TRBD2 matching 15 bases. CDR3 nucleotides: TGTGCCAGCAGCTCCTGGACTAGCGGGAGGGGTAATAATGAGCAGTTCTTC. This sequence encodes CASSSWTSGRGNNEQFF.